This section outlines one TCR beta chain sequence together with its context. Its antigen remains unidentified. A junction boundary mismatches the germline segment, possibly from a read error. Original data processing: ImmunoSEQ yielded junction-only sequences lacking quality scores, so filtering differed. Only in-frame clones appear in the TCRdb table, and some are missing; sequencing was by immunoSEQ multiplex PCR. The V and J calls and clone size are taken from that table; D and trimming were inferred from the DNA. In the table there are around 2.3 million clones, under 97% of which are singletons. Germline-derived CDR1 and CDR2 are SGHRS and YFSETQ. There are 12 residues in the CDR3. This sample was taken from a study of shared clonotypes between healthy human individuals. Findings and limits, study-wide: Clonotype sharing across several donors was observed for around 5% of naive CD4 clonotypes. Though the depth was large, rarefaction showed that sorted-subset sequencing was incomplete.

Sequenced input: naive CD4+ T cells sorted from blood. Subset reported: CD45RA+ positively selected. The clonotype comes from a man younger than 35 in good health. The V and J genes are TRBV5-1 and TRBJ1-5, with D uncertain. In DNA form, the CDR3 reads TGCGCCAGCAGCCCACCCCATCACCCCCAGCATTTT. It specifies CASSPPHHPQHF. Full variable domain (outside the CDR3, taken from reference TRBV5-1 and TRBJ1-5): KAGVTQTPRYLIKTRGQQVTLSCSPISGHRSVSWYQQTPGQGLQFLFEYFSETQRNKGNFPGRFSGRQFSNSRSEMNVSTLELGDSALYLCASSPPHHPQHFGDGTRLSIL.